This T cell receptor (beta chain) originates from a study of beta chain features in type 1 diabetes. About the study: Cell yields, gender and age were similar in healthy donors and patients. Study observations and caveats: The naive, central memory and Treg TCRB repertoires of patients appeared to be more similar to one another than those of healthy donors. PCR might preferentially amplify shorter templates, equally in patients and controls.

This clone came up a few times. Its antigen is undetermined. Of the isolated RNA, all was reverse transcribed, and so the sequenced material was expressed TCRB transcripts. Here immunoSEQ multiplex PCR was the method, and the copy in TCRdb shows in-frame clones only, minus some. The table records fewer than 350,000 clones, approximately 8.1% of them present only once. Sorted CD4+ subsets: naive, central memory, regulatory, stem cell-like memory (CD45RO/CCR7/CD25/CD127/CD95/CD27 panel). Trimming pared 1 base from V and 6 bases from J, leaving 18 bases between. The CDR3 is 17 residues long. Looked up from germline, CDR1 is LGHNA and CDR2 is YSLEER.

V usage is TRBV4-3 and J usage is TRBJ1-4, with a possible D match to TRBD1 (6 bases). Sequenced: central memory CD4+ T cells from blood. The sequence derives from a woman aged 18-29 years in good health. CDR3 sequence reads: CASSQGGGLAGDEKLFF. The CDR3 DNA sequence: TGCGCCAGCAGCCAAGGGGGCGGGCTGGCAGGGGATGAAAAACTGTTTTTT.